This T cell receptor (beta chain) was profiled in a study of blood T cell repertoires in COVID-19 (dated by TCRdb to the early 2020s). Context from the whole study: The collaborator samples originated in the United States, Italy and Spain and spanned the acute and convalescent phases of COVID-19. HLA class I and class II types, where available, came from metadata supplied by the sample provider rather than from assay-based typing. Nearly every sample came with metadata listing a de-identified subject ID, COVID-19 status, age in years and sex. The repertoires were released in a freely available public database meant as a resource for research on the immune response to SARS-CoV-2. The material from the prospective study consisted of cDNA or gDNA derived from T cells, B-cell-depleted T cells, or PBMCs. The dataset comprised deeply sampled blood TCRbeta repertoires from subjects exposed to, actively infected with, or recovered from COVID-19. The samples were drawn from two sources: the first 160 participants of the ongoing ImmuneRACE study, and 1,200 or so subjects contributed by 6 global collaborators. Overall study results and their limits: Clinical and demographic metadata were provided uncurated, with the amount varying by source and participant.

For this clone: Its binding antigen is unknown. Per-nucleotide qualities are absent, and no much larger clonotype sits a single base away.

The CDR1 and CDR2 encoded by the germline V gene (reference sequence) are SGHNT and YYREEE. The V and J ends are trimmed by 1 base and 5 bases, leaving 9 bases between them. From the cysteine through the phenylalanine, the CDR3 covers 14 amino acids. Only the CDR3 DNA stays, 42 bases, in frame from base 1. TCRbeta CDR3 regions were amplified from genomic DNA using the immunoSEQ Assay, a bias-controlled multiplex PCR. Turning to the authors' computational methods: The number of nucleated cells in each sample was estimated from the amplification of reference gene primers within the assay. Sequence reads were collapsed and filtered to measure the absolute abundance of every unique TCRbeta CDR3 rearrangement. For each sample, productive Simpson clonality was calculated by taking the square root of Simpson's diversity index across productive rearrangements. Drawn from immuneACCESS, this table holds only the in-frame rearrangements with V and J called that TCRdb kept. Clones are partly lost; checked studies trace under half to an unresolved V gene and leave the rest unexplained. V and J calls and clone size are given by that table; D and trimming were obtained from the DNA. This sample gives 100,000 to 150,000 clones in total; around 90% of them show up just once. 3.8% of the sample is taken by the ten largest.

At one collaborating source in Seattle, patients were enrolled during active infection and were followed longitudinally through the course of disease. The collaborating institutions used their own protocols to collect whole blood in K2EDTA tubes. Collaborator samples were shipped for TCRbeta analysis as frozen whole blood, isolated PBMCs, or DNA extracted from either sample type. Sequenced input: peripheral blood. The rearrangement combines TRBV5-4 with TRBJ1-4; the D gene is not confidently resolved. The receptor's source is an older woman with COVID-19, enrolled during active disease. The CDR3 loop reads CASSLPGENEKLFF. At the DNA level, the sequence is TGTGCCAGCAGCTTGCCGGGAGAAAATGAAAAACTGTTTTTT. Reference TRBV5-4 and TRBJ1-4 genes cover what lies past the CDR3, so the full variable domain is ETGVTQSPTHLIKTRGQQVTLRCSSQSGHNTVSWYQQALGQGPQFIFQYYREEENGRGNFPPRFSGLQFPNYSSELNVNALELDDSALYLCASSLPGENEKLFFGSGTQLSVL.